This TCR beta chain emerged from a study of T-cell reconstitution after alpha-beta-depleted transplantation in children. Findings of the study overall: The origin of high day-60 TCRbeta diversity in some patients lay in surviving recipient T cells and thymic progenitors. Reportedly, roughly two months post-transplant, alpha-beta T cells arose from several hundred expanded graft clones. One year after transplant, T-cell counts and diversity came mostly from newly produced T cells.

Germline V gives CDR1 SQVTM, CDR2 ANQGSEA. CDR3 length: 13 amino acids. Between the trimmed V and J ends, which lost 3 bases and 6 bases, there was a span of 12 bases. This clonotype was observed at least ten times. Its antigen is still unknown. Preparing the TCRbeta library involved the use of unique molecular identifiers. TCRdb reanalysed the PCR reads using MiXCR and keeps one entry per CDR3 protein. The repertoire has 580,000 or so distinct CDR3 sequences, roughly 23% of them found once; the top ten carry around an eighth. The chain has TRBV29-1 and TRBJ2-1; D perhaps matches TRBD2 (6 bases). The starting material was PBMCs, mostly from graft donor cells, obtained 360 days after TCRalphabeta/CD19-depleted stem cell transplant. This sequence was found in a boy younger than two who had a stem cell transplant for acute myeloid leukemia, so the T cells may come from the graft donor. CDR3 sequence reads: CSVDWGDLNEQFF. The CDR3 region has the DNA TGCAGCGTTGATTGGGGGGACCTCAATGAGCAGTTCTTC.